This T cell receptor beta chain was sequenced in a study of shared clonotypes between healthy human individuals. The V gene's germline CDR1 is SEHNR and CDR2 FQNEAQ (reference sequence). The CDR3 is made up of 15 amino acids. V gave up 1 base and J gave up 0 bases, with 9 bases separating them. The table came from immunoSEQ multiplex PCR; TCRdb's copy has only in-frame clones and leaves some out. The sample includes 1,500,000 or so clones, about 98.5% of them seen just once. The J gene is TRBJ1-1, the V gene TRBV7-9; D unresolved. The source is a man aged 25-45 years in good health. Specimen: naive CD4+ T cells sorted from blood. Subset meaning: CD45RA+ positively selected. The DNA for the CDR3 is TGTGCCAGCAGCTTAGGCAGCCCGATGAACACTGAAGCTTTCTTT. Its translation is CASSLGSPMNTEAFF. Variable domain in full (rest from reference TRBV7-9 and TRBJ1-1): DTGVSQNPRHKITKRGQNVTFRCDPISEHNRLYWYRQTLGQGPEFLTYFQNEAQLEKSRLLSDRFSAERPKGSFSTLEIQRTEQGDSAMYLCASSLGSPMNTEAFFGQGTRLTVV.